The rows below give T cell receptor beta chains drawn from one sample of a study of T cell repertoires in cytomegalovirus infection. Each CDR3 protein is one row after TCRdb ran MiXCR on the reads. The table records about 770,000 distinct CDR3 sequences, just under 30% of them present only once. No antigen has been assigned to these receptors. Sequencing used cultured CD8+ T cells from PBMCs, obtained from culture after CMV antigen stimulation. Every receptor here comes from a human donor in good health (CMV status not recorded). Some clones in this sample may be carry-over from other donors' samples. CDR3s include the opening cysteine and the closing phenylalanine or tryptophan. Fields, in order: clone size, V gene, J gene, CDR3 length, D gene, CDR3 DNA, CDR3 protein. D genes are given only for firm matches. Clone size is stated in some rows and not others, as once, few, many or a class when expanded.

-	TRBV5-5	TRBJ2-3	14	TRBD1	TGTGCCAGCAGCTTGAACAGGGGTCCAGATACGCAGTATTTT	CASSLNRGPDTQYF
-	TRBV12-3/TRBV12-4	TRBJ1-6	15	TRBD1	TGTGCCAGCACCCCAGGGGGGAGTGTTAATTCACCCTTCCACTTT	CASTPGGSVNSPFHF
many	TRBV7-2	TRBJ1-5	14	TRBD1	TGTGCCAGCAGCTTAGGGGGACAGTTTCAGCCCCAGCATTTT	CASSLGGQFQPQHF
-	TRBV15	TRBJ2-3	17	TRBD1	TGTGCCACCAGCAGATACAATGTGGACAGGGTCACAGATACGCAGTATTTT	CATSRYNVDRVTDTQYF
-	TRBV29-1	TRBJ1-2	12	-	TGCAGCGAGCACAGGGTTGACTATGGCTACACCTTC	CSEHRVDYGYTF
many	TRBV7-9	TRBJ2-3	13	-	TGTGCCCAGGGGCAGACTAACACAGATACGCAGTATTTT	CAQGQTNTDTQYF
few	TRBV27	TRBJ1-2	15	-	TGTGCCAGCAGTTTGGTCGGAGGGACTAACTATGGCTACACCTTC	CASSLVGGTNYGYTF
-	TRBV7-9	TRBJ1-4	13	-	TGTGCCAGCAGTTGGGACAATAATGAAAAACTGTTTTTT	CASSWDNNEKLFF
-	TRBV18	TRBJ1-5	13	-	TGTGCCAGCTCACCTCTATCGAGTCAGCCCCAGCATTTT	CASSPLSSQPQHF
-	TRBV6-1	TRBJ1-2	14	TRBD1	TGTGCCAGCAGTGGGGACAGGAATTCCTATGGCTACACCTTC	CASSGDRNSYGYTF
many	TRBV10-3	TRBJ2-1	16	TRBD1	TGTGCCATCAGTGAGCCGGACAGGGCAGCCTACAATGAGCAGTTCTTC	CAISEPDRAAYNEQFF